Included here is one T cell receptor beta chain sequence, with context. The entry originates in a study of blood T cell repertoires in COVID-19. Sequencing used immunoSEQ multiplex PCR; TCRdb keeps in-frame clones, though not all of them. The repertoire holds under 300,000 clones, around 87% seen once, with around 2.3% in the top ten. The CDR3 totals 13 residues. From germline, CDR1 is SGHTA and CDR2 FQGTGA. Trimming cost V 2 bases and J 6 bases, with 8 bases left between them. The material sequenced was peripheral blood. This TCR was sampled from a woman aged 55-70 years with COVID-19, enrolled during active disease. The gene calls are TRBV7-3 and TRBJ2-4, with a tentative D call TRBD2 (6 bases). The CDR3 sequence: CASSLSGGNIQYF. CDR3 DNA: TGTGCCAGCAGCTTATCCGGGGGAAACATTCAGTACTTC.